These 3 T cell receptor beta chains were sequenced from one sample in a study of cytomegalovirus exposure and HLA in healthy donors. Assay used: immunoSEQ multiplex PCR; TCRdb lists only in-frame clones, some missing. Altogether about 280,000 clones are present, 80% to 90% being singletons, with the ten largest covering 1%. Sequenced sample: PBMCs. The receptors were sampled from a woman aged 18-35 years in good health and CMV-seronegative.

V is TRBV9 and J is TRBJ1-4; 11 bases match TRBD1. Germline V gives CDR1 SGDLS, CDR2 YYNGEE. This CDR3 comprises 14 residues. Trimming cost V 6 bases and J 7 bases; bases outside gene matches: 5. CDR3 region: CASTRGTGGEKLFF. Written as DNA, the CDR3 is TGTGCCAGCACGAGGGGGACAGGGGGTGAAAAACTGTTTTTT.

The chain recombines TRBV7-2 with TRBJ2-1; 10 bases agree with TRBD2. J was trimmed by 6 bases and V by 0 bases; bases with no gene match: 8. The CDR3 is made up of 17 amino acids. Germline CDR1 and CDR2: SGHTA and FQGNSA. The CDR3 sequence is CASSLAASGSLFNEQFF. In DNA, the CDR3 is TGTGCCAGCAGCTTAGCGGCTAGCGGGAGCCTCTTCAATGAGCAGTTCTTC.

The chain combines TRBV6-5 with TRBJ1-5, with D tentatively TRBD1 (5 bases). Trimming took off 4 bases at V and 12 bases at J, with 25 bases between the two ends. CDR3 size: 16 residues. CDR1 and CDR2 from the germline V gene are MNHEY and SVGAGI. The CDR3 nucleotides read TGTGCCAGCAGTTCGGGACTGGACACCCCTCGAGGTAGCCAGCATTTT. It codes for CASSSGLDTPRGSQHF.